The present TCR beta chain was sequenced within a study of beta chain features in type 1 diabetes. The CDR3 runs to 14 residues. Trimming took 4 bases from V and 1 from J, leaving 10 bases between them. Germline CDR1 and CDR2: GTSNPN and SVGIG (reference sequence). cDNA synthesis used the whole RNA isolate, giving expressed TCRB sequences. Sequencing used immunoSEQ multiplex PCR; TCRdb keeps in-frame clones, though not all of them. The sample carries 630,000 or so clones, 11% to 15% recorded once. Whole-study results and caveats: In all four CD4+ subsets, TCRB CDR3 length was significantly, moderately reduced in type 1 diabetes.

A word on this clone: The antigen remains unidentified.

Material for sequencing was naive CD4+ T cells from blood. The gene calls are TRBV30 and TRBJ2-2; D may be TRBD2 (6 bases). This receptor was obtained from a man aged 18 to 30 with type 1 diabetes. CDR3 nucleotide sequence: TGTGCCTGGACCGGGACTCGGAACACCGGGGAGCTGTTTTTT. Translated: CAWTGTRNTGELFF.